Below are 29 T cell receptor beta chains sequenced from a single sample in a study of cytomegalovirus exposure and HLA in healthy donors. The PCR was carried out with 60 Vbeta primers and 13 Jbeta primers. Profiling relied on immunoSEQ multiplex PCR, and the TCRdb table lists in-frame clones only, not all of them. The sample lists approximately 150,000 clones, roughly 77% seen once, with about 3.5% in the top ten. Material for sequencing was PBMCs. The receptors originated from a human donor in good health.

The chain carries TRBV5-1 and TRBJ2-1, with D tentatively TRBD2 (5 bases). CDR3 size: 15 residues. CDR1 and CDR2 (germline): SGHRS, YFSETQ. V lost 0 bases, J lost 2 bases, and 9 bases lay in between. DNA of the CDR3: TGCGCCAGCAGCTTGGCGCAGCGGACCTACAATGAGCAGTTCTTC. It is translated as CASSLAQRTYNEQFF.

This chain uses TRBV28 with TRBJ2-2; 8 bases are a match to TRBD1. The V gene's germline CDR1 is MDHEN and CDR2 SYDVKM. V was pared by 6 bases and J by 7 bases, with 10 bases of the junction left unmatched. The CDR3 is 15 residues long. In DNA, the CDR3 is TGTGCCAGCAGCCCGACTGACAGGGGCGGCGGGGAGCTGTTTTTT. Translation gives CASSPTDRGGGELFF.

This clone was seen once. The rearrangement uses TRBV5-6 and TRBJ2-1; no clear D. This CDR3 spans 14 amino acids. Germline values: CDR1 SGHDT, CDR2 YYEEEE. Trimming took off 0 bases at V and 5 bases at J, with 9 bases between the two ends. DNA for the CDR3: TGTGCCAGCAGCTTGGGACCTAGAAACAATGAGCAGTTCTTC. Amino acids: CASSLGPRNNEQFF.

CDR3 region: CASSLSWSNEQFF. The DNA for the CDR3 is TGTGCCAGCAGTTTATCCTGGAGCAATGAGCAGTTCTTC. The chain uses TRBV27 and TRBJ2-1; D uncertain. Germline loops: CDR1 MNHEY, CDR2 SMNVEV (reference sequence). This CDR3 is built from 13 residues. Trimming removed 0 bases at V and 6 bases at J, with 6 bases between.

The chain joins TRBV14 to TRBJ2-1; 8 bases line up with TRBD1. There are 16 residues in the CDR3. Unmatched junction bases numbered 9, after V lost 1 base and J lost 7 bases. Germline CDR1 is SGHDN and CDR2 is FVKESK. For the CDR3, the DNA is TGTGCCAGCAGCCAAGTTACAGGGGGGAAGAAGAATGAGCAGTTCTTC. It is translated as CASSQVTGGKKNEQFF.

This chain joins TRBV10-3 and TRBJ2-3; tentative D call: TRBD2 (5 bases). The length of the CDR3 is 14 residues. Trimming cost V 6 bases and J 2 bases, with 12 bases left between them. Per the germline V gene, CDR1 is ENHRY and CDR2 is SYGVKD. This chain's CDR3 is CAISATRDTDTQYF. Here the CDR3 DNA reads TGTGCCATCAGCGCAACTAGGGACACAGATACGCAGTATTTT.

The chain recombines TRBV5-1 with TRBJ1-1, with TRBD1 as a possible D gene (5 bases). This CDR3 spans 19 amino acids. Deletions cut 4 bases from V and 4 bases from J, with 29 bases between. Germline V gene data show CDR1 as SGHRS and CDR2 as YFSETQ. Here the CDR3 DNA reads TGCGCCAGCAGCCGGAAGTTTCAGGGTGTGGGCTTTACCCGCACTGAAGCTTTCTTT. As protein: CASSRKFQGVGFTRTEAFF.

V usage is TRBV5-5 and J usage is TRBJ2-7; 11 bases align to TRBD1. The CDR3 contains 16 residues. V gave up 3 bases and J gave up 5 bases; unmatched junction bases: 10. Per germline, CDR1 SGHKS and CDR2 YYEKEE (reference sequence). The CDR3 DNA is TGTGCCAGCAGCTCAAGACCGGGACAGGGGGGTAACGAGCAGTACTTC. Its protein product is CASSSRPGQGGNEQYF.

The V call is TRBV19, the J call TRBJ2-3, with D unclear. Trimming stripped 5 bases from V and 3 bases from J, with 6 bases between. The germline V gene has CDR1 LNHDA and CDR2 SQIVND (reference sequence). The length of the CDR3 is 12 residues. The CDR3 nucleotides read TGTGCCAGTAGTCCTCCTACAGATACGCAGTATTTT. Protein: CASSPPTDTQYF.

This chain connects TRBV29-1 to TRBJ1-2; a weak D match, TRBD1 (6 bases). Between the trimmed V and J ends, which lost 6 bases and 1 base, there was a span of 9 bases. Germline V lookup: CDR1 SQVTM, CDR2 ANQGSEA. The CDR3 contains 12 residues. CDR3: CSVMDSNYGYTF. CDR3 nucleotides: TGCAGCGTCATGGACAGTAACTATGGCTACACCTTC.

This clone was found a few times. The rearrangement joins TRBV28 to TRBJ2-7; D perhaps matches TRBD2 (6 bases). The V and J ends lost 7 bases and 4 bases respectively, with 14 bases between them. The CDR3 loop spans 13 amino acids. CDR1 is MDHEN and CDR2 is SYDVKM in the germline V gene. The CDR3 bases are TGTGCCAGCACCCTCCGGCGGGGTTACGAGCAGTACTTC. Protein: CASTLRRGYEQYF.

The chain combines TRBV4-2 with TRBJ1-4, with TRBD1 identical over 9 bases. CDR3 length: 16 amino acids. Looked up from germline, CDR1 is LGHNA and CDR2 is YNFKEQ. Germline trimming cut 4 bases from V and 6 bases from J; bases unmatched to any gene: 9. CDR3 bases: TGTGCCAGCAGCCGACCGGGACAGGGAGTTGATGAAAAACTGTTTTTT. Residues: CASSRPGQGVDEKLFF.

The CDR3 DNA reads TGTGCCAGCACCAACCCCGGGACTAGAGCCTACAATGAGCAGTTCTTC. It yields the protein CASTNPGTRAYNEQFF. The chain recombines TRBV2 with TRBJ2-1, with 8 bases identical to TRBD2. Germline loops: CDR1 SNHLY, CDR2 FYNNEI. Unmatched junction bases numbered 10, after V lost 7 bases and J lost 2 bases. The CDR3 spans 16 residues. Full variable domain (missing parts from reference TRBV2 and TRBJ2-1): EPEVTQTPSHQVTQMGQEVILRCVPISNHLYFYWYRQILGQKVEFLVSFYNNEISEKSEIFDDQFSVERPDGSNFTLKIRSTKLEDSAMYFCASTNPGTRAYNEQFFGPGTRLTVL.

CDR3: CASSAGQGDEQYF. For the CDR3, the DNA is TGTGCCAGCAGTGCGGGACAGGGCGACGAGCAGTACTTC. The chain combines TRBV6-5 with TRBJ2-7; 9 bases are a match to TRBD1. The CDR3 extends over 13 amino acids. Trimming removed 5 bases from V and 5 bases from J; junction bases left unmatched: 4. Germline CDR1 MNHEY, CDR2 SVGAGI.

The V gene is TRBV7-2, the J gene TRBJ2-7, with a possible D match to TRBD2 (6 bases). There are 16 residues in the CDR3. From germline, CDR1 is SGHTA and CDR2 FQGNSA. Trimming shortened V by 4 bases and J by 1 base, and 17 bases separated the two germline ends. This chain's CDR3 is CASSSPRGTPSYEQYF. The CDR3 nucleotides read TGTGCCAGCAGCTCACCGCGGGGAACACCATCCTACGAGCAGTACTTC.

The J gene is TRBJ2-2, the V gene TRBV6-1; 12 bases are a match to TRBD1. The germline CDR1 and CDR2 sequences are MNHNS and SASEGT. The CDR3 extends over 16 amino acids. V gave up 2 bases and J gave up 6 bases; unmatched junction bases: 4. The CDR3 nucleotides read TGTGCCAGCAGTGAAATAGGGACAGGGGGCTCCGGGGAGCTGTTTTTT. Translated: CASSEIGTGGSGELFF.

In nucleotides, the CDR3 is TGCGCCAGCAGTGTCTGGGACAGTCCTCTCGTCTACGAGCAGTACTTC. It yields the protein CASSVWDSPLVYEQYF. The V gene is TRBV10-2, the J gene TRBJ2-7; 7 positions agree with TRBD1. The V gene's germline CDR1 is WSHSY and CDR2 SAAADI. V dropped 4 bases and J dropped 3; count of bases not matched to a gene: 12. The CDR3 length is 16 residues.

The rearrangement joins TRBV7-8 to TRBJ2-5, with 10 bases matching TRBD1. The CDR3 is made up of 16 amino acids. After removal of 6 bases from V and 5 bases from J, the junction contained 12 bases not matched to a gene. Looked up from germline, CDR1 is SGHVS and CDR2 is FQNEAQ. The DNA for the CDR3 is TGTGCCAGCAGTTCCGATGGGACAGGGGTTGGGGAGACCCAGTACTTC. Protein: CASSSDGTGVGETQYF.

The J gene is TRBJ2-1, the V gene TRBV19; 8 bases agree with TRBD1. Trimming removed 6 bases from V and 0 bases from J; junction bases left unmatched: 13. The CDR3 runs 18 residues. The germline V gene encodes CDR1 LNHDA and CDR2 SQIVND (reference sequence). The chain's CDR3 is CASRSVYRGKSSYNEQFF. The CDR3 DNA sequence: TGTGCCAGTAGGAGTGTTTACAGGGGGAAAAGCTCCTACAATGAGCAGTTCTTC.

The chain employs TRBV12-5 and TRBJ1-2; 7 nucleotides agree with TRBD1. J lost 3 bases, V lost 5 bases, and 9 bases had no gene match. CDR1 is LGHNT and CDR2 is FRNRAP in the germline V gene. The CDR3 length is 15 residues. The CDR3 coding sequence is TGTGCTAGTGGTAATCCGGGGACAGAAGACTATGGCTACACCTTC. Protein sequence: CASGNPGTEDYGYTF.

The chain is built from TRBV11-2 and TRBJ1-1; D call uncertain. The length of the CDR3 is 12 residues. Germline lookup yields CDR1 SGHAT and CDR2 FQNNGV. The germline V and J ends were trimmed by 4 bases and 3 bases, with 6 bases remaining between them. The CDR3 protein is CASSSYYTEAFF. The CDR3 region has the DNA TGTGCCAGCAGCTCCTACTACACTGAAGCTTTCTTT.

This chain joins TRBV19 and TRBJ2-1; TRBD2 agrees at 16 bases. The CDR3 covers 20 residues. The junction had 12 bases not matched to a gene; V was cut back by 4 bases and J by 3 bases. From germline, CDR1 is LNHDA and CDR2 SQIVND (reference sequence). In nucleotides, the CDR3 is TGTGCCAGTAGTACTCAGGGACTAGCGGGAGGGCCGCAATACTACAATGAGCAGTTCTTC. Translated, it gives CASSTQGLAGGPQYYNEQFF.

The chain combines TRBV28 with TRBJ1-5; the match to TRBD1 covers 7 bases. CDR3 length: 15 residues. CDR1 MDHEN and CDR2 SYDVKM come from the germline V gene. The V gene end was trimmed by 8 bases and the J gene end by 4 bases; junction bases not matched to a gene: 11. For the CDR3, the DNA is TGTGCCAGCGGGACAGTAGCCTTGAGGAATCAGCCCCAGCATTTT. It codes for CASGTVALRNQPQHF.

This clone was counted between two and nine times. The chain combines TRBV6-5 with TRBJ1-1; the D is unclear. The germline V and J ends were trimmed by 0 bases and 3 bases, with 8 bases remaining between them. This CDR3 region has 14 residues. The V gene's germline CDR1 is MNHEY and CDR2 SVGAGI. The DNA of the CDR3 is TGTGCCAGCAGTTACTCCCTCGGGGACACTGAAGCTTTCTTT. It translates to CASSYSLGDTEAFF.

The rearrangement joins TRBV7-2 to TRBJ1-1; TRBD1 matches 7 bases. The V and J ends lost 2 bases and 12 bases, in that order; junction bases with no gene match: 6. This CDR3 region has 12 residues. The germline V gene encodes CDR1 SGHTA and CDR2 FQGNSA. The CDR3 loop is CASSLLGTVSFF. The CDR3 DNA sequence: TGTGCCAGCAGCTTATTGGGGACAGTTTCTTTCTTT.

The chain has TRBV5-4 and TRBJ2-7, with a tentative D call TRBD1 (6 bases). Germline V gene sequence: CDR1 SGHNT, CDR2 YYREEE (reference sequence). The V end was cut by 1 base, the J end by 3 bases, with 11 bases between. The CDR3 runs to 14 residues. The CDR3 here is CASSLSGRGYEQYF. The CDR3 DNA follows: TGTGCCAGCAGCTTGTCGGGCAGGGGCTACGAGCAGTACTTC.

This chain connects TRBV9 to TRBJ2-7; 7 bases align to TRBD2. V dropped 0 bases and J dropped 1; count of bases not matched to a gene: 10. Germline CDR1 SGDLS, CDR2 YYNGEE. This CDR3 has 17 amino acids. The CDR3 nucleotides are TGTGCCAGCAGCGTAGGGGCCGGTGGCGGGAGTTCCTACGAGCAGTACTTC. Encoded protein: CASSVGAGGGSSYEQYF.

V usage is TRBV9 and J usage is TRBJ2-7; 8 bases map to TRBD2. The CDR3 loop spans 13 amino acids. Germline V gene lookup returns CDR1 SGDLS and CDR2 YYNGEE. V shed 5 bases and J 7 bases; nucleotides not matched to a gene: 8. In DNA, the CDR3 is TGTGCCAGCAGTGCGGGGGGCTCCCGGGAGCAGTACTTC. Translated, it gives CASSAGGSREQYF.

This clone appeared once. The J gene is TRBJ2-1, the V gene TRBV18, with D maybe TRBD1 (7 bases). The CDR3 length is 18 residues. Germline CDR1 and CDR2: KGHSH and LQKENI. The V gene lost 2 bases and the J gene lost 7 bases, with 24 bases spanning the gap. CDR3 amino acids: CASSPGGFVPPGGNEQFF. The CDR3 DNA sequence: TGTGCCAGCTCACCAGGTGGCTTCGTCCCCCCAGGGGGGAATGAGCAGTTCTTC.